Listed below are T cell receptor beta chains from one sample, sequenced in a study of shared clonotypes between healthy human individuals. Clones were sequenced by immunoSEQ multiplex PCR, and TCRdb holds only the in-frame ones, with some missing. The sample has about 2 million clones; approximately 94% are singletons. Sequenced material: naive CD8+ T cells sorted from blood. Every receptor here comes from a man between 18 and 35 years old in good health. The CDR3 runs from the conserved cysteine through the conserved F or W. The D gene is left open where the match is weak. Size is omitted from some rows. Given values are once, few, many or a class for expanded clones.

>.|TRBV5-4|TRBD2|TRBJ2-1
TGTGCCAGCAGCTTGGACCTAGCGGCCGCGGGAGATGAGCAGTTCTTC
CASSLDLAAAGDEQFF
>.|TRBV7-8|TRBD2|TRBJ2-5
TGTGCCAGCAGCTCCGGGACTAGCGGGAGGGCCCAAGAGACCCAGTACTTC
CASSSGTSGRAQETQYF
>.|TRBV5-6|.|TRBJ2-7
TGTGCCAGCAGCTTCTGGGACACCCAATCCTACGAGCAGTACTTC
CASSFWDTQSYEQYF
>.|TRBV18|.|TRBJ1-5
TGTGCCAGCTCACACTCTTCAGGGTTCAATCAGCCCCAGCATTTT
CASSHSSGFNQPQHF
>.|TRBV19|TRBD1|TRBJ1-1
TGTGCCAGTAGCTACAGGGGGAACACTGAAGCTTTCTTT
CASSYRGNTEAFF
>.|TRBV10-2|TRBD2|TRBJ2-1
TGCGCCAGCAGTGAGTCTAGCGGGGGCTCCTACAATGAGCAGTTCTTC
CASSESSGGSYNEQFF
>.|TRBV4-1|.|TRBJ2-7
TGCGCCAGCAGCCAAGTGGGCCCAGCCAATGACGAGCAGTACTTC
CASSQVGPANDEQYF
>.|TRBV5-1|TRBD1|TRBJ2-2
TGCGCCAGCAGCTCCGGACAGGGCCTCCTTGCTGGGGAGCTGTTTTTT
CASSSGQGLLAGELFF
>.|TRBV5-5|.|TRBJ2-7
TGTGCCAGCAGCTACGACAATTCGGGAGTTTACGAGCAGTACTTC
CASSYDNSGVYEQYF
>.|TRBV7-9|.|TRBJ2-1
TGTGCCAGCAGCTTGAGTCTAGGTCAGGATGAGCAGTTCTTC
CASSLSLGQDEQFF
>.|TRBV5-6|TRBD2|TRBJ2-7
TGTGCCAGCAGTTACGGGGGGAACGAGCAGTACTTC
CASSYGGNEQYF
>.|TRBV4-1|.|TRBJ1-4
TGCGCCAGCGGCGGGGGGGGGAAACTGTTTTTT
CASGGGGKLFF
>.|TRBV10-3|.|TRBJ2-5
TGTGCCATCAGTGAGTTGGGGGGAGAGACCCAGTACTTC
CAISELGGETQYF
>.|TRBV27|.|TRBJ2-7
TGTGCCAGCAGCAAACCAGGACCGACCTACGAGCAGTACTTC
CASSKPGPTYEQYF
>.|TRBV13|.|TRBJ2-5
TGTGCCAGCAGCCACCGGGACGGCTGGGACCAAGAGACCCAGTACTTC
CASSHRDGWDQETQYF
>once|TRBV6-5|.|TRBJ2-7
TGTGCCAGCAGTTACTCGTTCGAGCAGTACTTC
CASSYSFEQYF
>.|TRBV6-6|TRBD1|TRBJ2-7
TGTGCCAGCAGTTACTCGGGGACAGGGTCCCACGAGCAGTACTTC
CASSYSGTGSHEQYF
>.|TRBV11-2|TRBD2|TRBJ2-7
TGTGCCAGCGGGGGGACTAGCGGGCGGATCTACGAGCAGTACTTC
CASGGTSGRIYEQYF
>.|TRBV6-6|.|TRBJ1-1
TGTGCCAGCAGTTATAGGGACTCAGGCACTGAAGCTTTCTTT
CASSYRDSGTEAFF
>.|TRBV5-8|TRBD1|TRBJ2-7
TGTGCCAGCAGCTACGGACAGGACTACGAGCAGTACTTC
CASSYGQDYEQYF
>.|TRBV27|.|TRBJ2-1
TGTGCCAGCACTTGGTTAGAGGGAGATGAGCAGTTCTTC
CASTWLEGDEQFF
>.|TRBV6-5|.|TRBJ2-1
TGTGCCAGCAGTTACGCCAATTCCTACAATGAGCAGTTCTTC
CASSYANSYNEQFF
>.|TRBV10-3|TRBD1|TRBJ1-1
TGTGCCATCAGTGACCGGGACAGAATGAACACTGAAGCTTTCTTT
CAISDRDRMNTEAFF
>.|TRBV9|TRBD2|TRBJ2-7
TGTGCCAGCAGCGTCGGACTAGCTGATAGCTACGAGCAGTACTTC
CASSVGLADSYEQYF
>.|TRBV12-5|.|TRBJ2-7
TGTGCTAGTGGTTGGAATGGGGAAGACCTCTCCTACGAGCAGTACTTC
CASGWNGEDLSYEQYF
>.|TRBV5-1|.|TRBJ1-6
TGCGCCAGCAGCTTGGTTCAGGGGAACGATTCACCCCTCCACTTT
CASSLVQGNDSPLHF
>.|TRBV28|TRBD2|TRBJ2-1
TGTGCCAGCAGTTCCCGGGGAGGGTACAATGAGCAGTTCTTC
CASSSRGGYNEQFF